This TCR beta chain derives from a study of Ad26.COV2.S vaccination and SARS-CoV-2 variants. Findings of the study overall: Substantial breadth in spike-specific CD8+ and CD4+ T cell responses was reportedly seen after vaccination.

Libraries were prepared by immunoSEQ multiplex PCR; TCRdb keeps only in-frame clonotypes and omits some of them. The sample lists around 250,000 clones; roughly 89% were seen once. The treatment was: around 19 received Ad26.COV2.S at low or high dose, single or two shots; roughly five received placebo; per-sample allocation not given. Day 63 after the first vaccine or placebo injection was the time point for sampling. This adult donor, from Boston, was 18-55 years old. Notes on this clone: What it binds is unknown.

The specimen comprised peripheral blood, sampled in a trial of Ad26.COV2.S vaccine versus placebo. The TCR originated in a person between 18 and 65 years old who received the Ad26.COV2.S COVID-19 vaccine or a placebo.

CDR3 sequence (DNA): TGTGCCAGCTCACCTTCTGTGGGAACTAATGAAAAACTGTTTTTT. It translates to CASSPSVGTNEKLFF. The chain uses TRBV18 and TRBJ1-4; D is ambiguous. Germline CDR1 reads KGHSH; CDR2 reads LQKENI. The V end lost 3 bases, the J end lost 1 base, and 9 bases lay between the germline ends. This CDR3 region has 15 residues. Based on the CDR3 plus reference TRBV18 and TRBJ1-4, the full variable domain is NAGVMQNPRHLVRRRGQEARLRCSPMKGHSHVYWYRQLPEEGLKFMVYLQKENIIDESGMPKERFSAEFPKEGPSILRIQQVVRGDSAAYFCASSPSVGTNEKLFFGSGTQLSVL.